This TCR beta chain was identified in a study of CD8 T cells in ankylosing spondylitis. Study observations and caveats: It was reported that disease-linked clones were significantly enriched in matched ankylosing spondylitis synovial fluid. Reactive arthritis synovial fluid and blood were previously reported to contain some motif variants. Under 10 highly homologous variants formed a TCR beta motif that appeared characteristic of ankylosing spondylitis blood.

As concerns this clonotype: No antigen is known for it.

As the method for making TCR beta libraries, quantitative 5'-RACE with molecular barcodes was used. Each CDR3 protein is one row after TCRdb ran MiXCR on the 5' RACE reads. The table shows about 800,000 distinct CDR3 sequences, with 10% to 15% occurring only once. Sequencing was carried out using blood, either unsorted or a sorted T cell fraction (not recorded which). The receptor was derived from a male donor with ankylosing spondylitis.

The CDR3 DNA sequence: TGTGCCAGCAGCTTAGGGTCGTCCCTTGCCTATGGCTACACCTTC. Its translation: CASSLGSSLAYGYTF. The chain is built from TRBV7-2 and TRBJ1-2; D not resolved. This CDR3 is 15 amino acids long. Germline V gives CDR1 SGHTA, CDR2 FQGNSA. The V gene lost 1 base and the J gene lost 4 bases, with 13 bases spanning the gap.